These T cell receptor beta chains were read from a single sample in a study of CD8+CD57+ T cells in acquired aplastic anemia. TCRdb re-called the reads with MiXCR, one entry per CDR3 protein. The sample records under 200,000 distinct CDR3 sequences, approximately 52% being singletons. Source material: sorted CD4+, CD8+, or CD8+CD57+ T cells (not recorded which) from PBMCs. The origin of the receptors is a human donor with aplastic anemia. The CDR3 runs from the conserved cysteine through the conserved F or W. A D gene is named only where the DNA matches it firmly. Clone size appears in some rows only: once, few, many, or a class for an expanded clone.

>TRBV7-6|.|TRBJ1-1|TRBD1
CASSGGQGRSTEAFF
TGTGCCAGCAGCGGGGGACAGGGGAGGAGTACTGAAGCTTTCTTT
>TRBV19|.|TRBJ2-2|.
CASSIALNTGELFF
TGTGCCAGTAGTATCGCCTTGAACACCGGGGAGCTGTTTTTT
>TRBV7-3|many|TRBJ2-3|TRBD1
CASSLDRDTDTQYF
TGTGCCAGCAGCTTAGACAGGGACACAGATACGCAGTATTTT
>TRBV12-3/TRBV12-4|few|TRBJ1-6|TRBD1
CASTRTGDGSPLHF
TGTGCCAGCACCAGAACAGGGGATGGATCACCCCTCCACTTT
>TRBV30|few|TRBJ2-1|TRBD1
CAWSSPRTGRNEQFF
TGTGCCTGGAGTTCACCCAGGACAGGGCGAAATGAGCAGTTCTTC
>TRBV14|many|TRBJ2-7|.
CASSQVRPHRTGLHEQYF
TGTGCCAGCAGCCAAGTACGACCCCACCGTACAGGGCTACACGAGCAGTACTTC
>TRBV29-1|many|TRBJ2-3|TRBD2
CSVEGGGVLGTDTQYF
TGCAGCGTTGAAGGGGGGGGGGTTTTGGGCACAGATACGCAGTATTTT
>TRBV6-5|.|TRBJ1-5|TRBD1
CASSLGRGRSQPQHF
TGTGCCAGCAGTTTAGGCAGGGGGAGAAGTCAGCCCCAGCATTTT
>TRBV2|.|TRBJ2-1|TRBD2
CASSIAGGSYNEQFF
TGTGCCAGCAGTATAGCGGGGGGCTCCTACAATGAGCAGTTCTTC
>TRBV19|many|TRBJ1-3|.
CASNAGAAGNTIYF
TGTGCCAGTAACGCGGGGGCGGCTGGAAACACCATATATTTT
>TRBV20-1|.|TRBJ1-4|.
CSAPDRGGRKLFF
TGCAGTGCCCCTGATCGTGGGGGGCGAAAACTGTTTTTT
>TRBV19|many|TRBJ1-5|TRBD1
CASSPWTGVWDQPQHF
TGTGCCAGTAGTCCCTGGACAGGGGTCTGGGATCAGCCCCAGCATTTT
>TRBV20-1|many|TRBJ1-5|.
CSARDSDTRNQPQHF
TGCAGTGCTAGAGACAGTGACACAAGGAATCAGCCCCAGCATTTT
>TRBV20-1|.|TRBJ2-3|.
CSALRGGTDTQYF
TGCAGTGCTCTACGCGGGGGCACAGATACGCAGTATTTT
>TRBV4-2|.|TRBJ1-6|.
CASSQGGDSYNSPLHF
TGTGCCAGCAGCCAAGGTGGGGACTCCTATAATTCACCCCTCCACTTC
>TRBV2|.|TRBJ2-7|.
CASGEMGFNEQYF
TGTGCCAGCGGTGAAATGGGATTCAACGAGCAGTACTTC
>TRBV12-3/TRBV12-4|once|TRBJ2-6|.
CASSDGEVSGANVLTF
TGTGCCAGCTCGGACGGCGAGGTATCTGGGGCCAACGTCCTGACTTTC